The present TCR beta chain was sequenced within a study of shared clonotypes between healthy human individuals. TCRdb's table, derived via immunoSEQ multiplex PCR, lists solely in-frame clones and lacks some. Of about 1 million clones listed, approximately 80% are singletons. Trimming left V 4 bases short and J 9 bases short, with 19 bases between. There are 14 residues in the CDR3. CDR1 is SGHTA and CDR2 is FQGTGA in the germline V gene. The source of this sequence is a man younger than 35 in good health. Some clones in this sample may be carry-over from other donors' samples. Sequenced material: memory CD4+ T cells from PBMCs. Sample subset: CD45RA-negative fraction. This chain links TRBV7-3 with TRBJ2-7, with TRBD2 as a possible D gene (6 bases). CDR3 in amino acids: CASSSRRDLAAQYF. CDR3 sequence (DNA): TGTGCCAGCAGCTCCCGCCGGGACTTGGCTGCGCAGTACTTC. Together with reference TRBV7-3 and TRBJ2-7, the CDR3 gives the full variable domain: GAGVSQTPSNKVTEKGKYVELRCDPISGHTALYWYRQSLGQGPEFLIYFQGTGAADDSGLPNDRFFAVRPEGSVSTLKIQRTERGDSAVYLCASSSRRDLAAQYFGPGTRLTVT.